The clone carrying this T cell receptor beta chain has a single count. Its antigen is as yet unknown. This sample is part of a study of OX40 agonist ivuxolimab in advanced cancers. General study results and limits: Among the least clonally expanded were partial responders at 0.1-3.0 mg/kg. At doses 0.1 to 3.0 mg/kg, CD4+ and CD8+ clones expanded.

Repertoires were generated with immunoSEQ multiplex PCR, while TCRdb's copy carries only in-frame clones and drops some. The data hold tens of thousands of clones, with approximately 81% observed a single time. Here the sequenced sample was CD4+ or CD8+ T cells sorted from blood, taken in a trial of the OX40 agonist ivuxolimab. The sequence was collected from an adult with an advanced solid tumor such as melanoma, head and neck, liver or kidney cancer.

The CDR3 here is CASTRSGGTASYGYTF. The CDR3 nucleotides are TGTGCCAGCACCCGATCAGGAGGGACAGCAAGCTATGGCTACACCTTC. The V gene is TRBV5-4, the J gene TRBJ1-2; 7 bases align to TRBD1. Germline V gene sequence: CDR1 SGHNT, CDR2 YYREEE (reference sequence). The V and J ends lost 6 bases and 4 bases, in that order; junction bases with no gene match: 15. The CDR3 loop spans 16 amino acids.